The 24 T cell receptor beta chains below all came from one sample that was sequenced in a study of shared clonotypes between healthy human individuals. This table comes from immunoSEQ multiplex PCR, and its TCRdb copy is limited to in-frame clones, with some not included. The table has a few hundred thousand clones, 75% to 80% seen once. Sequenced material: PBMCs. These receptors originate from a middle-aged woman in good health. Some clones in this sample may be carry-over from other donors' samples.

V gene TRBV19 combines with J gene TRBJ1-1; 10 nucleotides match TRBD1. Unmatched junction bases numbered 6, after V lost 7 bases and J lost 4 bases. This CDR3 is built from 14 residues. In germline, CDR1 is LNHDA, CDR2 SQIVND (reference sequence). CDR3 DNA: TGTGCCAGTAACATACGGGACAGGGGCACTGAAGCTTTCTTT. Translating gives CASNIRDRGTEAFF.

The genes are TRBV29-1 and TRBJ2-5, with D perhaps TRBD1 (6 bases). Trimming pared 4 bases from V and 2 bases from J, leaving 14 bases between. The CDR3 has 14 amino acids. CDR1 SQVTM and CDR2 ANQGSEA come from the germline V gene. DNA for the CDR3: TGCAGCGTTGCCGGGGAAAGGGGGCAAGAGACCCAGTACTTC. Translated: CSVAGERGQETQYF.

The rearrangement uses TRBV6-1 and TRBJ2-5; D ambiguous. From germline, CDR1 is MNHNS and CDR2 SASEGT. Trimming removed 0 bases at V and 7 bases at J, with 9 bases between. CDR3 length: 13 amino acids. For the CDR3, the DNA is TGTGCCAGCAGTGAAGCTGACGCAGGGACCCAGTACTTC. This translates into CASSEADAGTQYF.

This clone was recorded at least ten times. V usage is TRBV11-2 and J usage is TRBJ1-1; D is unclear. The CDR3 is 15 amino acids. Germline CDR1 is SGHAT and CDR2 is FQNNGV. V lost 0 bases to trimming and J lost 0 bases, with 8 bases between them. The CDR3 nucleotides read TGTGCCAGCAGCTTAGAACCAGATGTGAACACTGAAGCTTTCTTT. This gives the protein CASSLEPDVNTEAFF.

The genes are TRBV29-1 and TRBJ2-4; D is perhaps TRBD1 (6 bases). Germline V gene sequence: CDR1 SQVTM, CDR2 ANQGSEA. Deletions cut 0 bases from V and 6 bases from J, with 9 bases between. The CDR3 totals 13 residues. The CDR3 DNA follows: TGCAGCGTTGAAGAGACAGGTCCAAACATTCAGTACTTC. This gives the protein CSVEETGPNIQYF.

This chain joins TRBV11-2 and TRBJ1-1; possibly TRBD1 for D (6 bases). This CDR3 spans 12 amino acids. Germline V gene sequence: CDR1 SGHAT, CDR2 FQNNGV. The V gene lost 6 bases and the J gene lost 7 bases, with 12 bases spanning the gap. CDR3 protein: CASRGGGIEAFF. As DNA, the CDR3 is TGTGCCAGCAGAGGAGGGGGGATTGAAGCTTTCTTT.

This clone was picked up one time. The V call is TRBV27, the J call TRBJ1-2; maybe TRBD1 (6 bases). Trimming cost V 3 bases and J 8 bases, with 13 bases left between them. In germline, CDR1 is MNHEY, CDR2 SMNVEV (reference sequence). This CDR3 has 13 amino acids. CDR3 nucleotides: TGTGCCAGCAGTTTTCCGGGGGGCGCAGGCTACACCTTC. Its protein is CASSFPGGAGYTF.

The chain joins TRBV29-1 to TRBJ2-2, with 13 bases aligning to TRBD2. This CDR3 spans 14 amino acids. V trimming: 7 bases; J trimming: 5 bases; junction bases outside the gene matches: 4. Germline V gene data show CDR1 as SQVTM and CDR2 as ANQGSEA. CDR3: CSGETSGRTGELFF. The CDR3 bases are TGCAGCGGGGAGACTAGCGGGAGGACCGGGGAGCTGTTTTTT.

The J gene is TRBJ2-5, the V gene TRBV7-2; 12 nucleotides line up with TRBD2. CDR1 is SGHTA, CDR2 FQGNSA, per germline. J gave up 4 bases and V 4 bases, and 4 bases lay outside the gene matches. The CDR3 sequence is 15 residues long. The CDR3 loop reads CASSSLGLAGETQYF. DNA for the CDR3: TGTGCCAGCAGCTCCCTGGGACTAGCGGGAGAGACCCAGTACTTC.

Note on this clone: A far larger clone is just one base off, so this is likely a read error. Other DNA sequences in this specimen translate into the identical CDR3. The rearrangement links TRBV30 to TRBJ2-5; no clear D gene. The CDR3 has 13 residues. Per germline, CDR1 GTSNPN and CDR2 SVGIG (reference sequence). Trimming took off 4 bases at V and 2 bases at J, with 11 bases between the two ends. The CDR3 loop reads CAWNRVLQETQYF. The CDR3 DNA reads as TGTGCCTGGAACCGAGTCCTTCAAGAGACCCAGTACTTC.

V usage is TRBV7-8 and J usage is TRBJ1-6; D uncertain. This CDR3 spans 15 amino acids. Trimming left V 5 bases short and J 6 bases short, with 14 bases between. Germline V gene data show CDR1 as SGHVS and CDR2 as FQNEAQ. The CDR3 region is CASSELGGSNSPLHF. The DNA of the CDR3 is TGTGCCAGCAGCGAATTAGGAGGGAGTAATTCACCCCTCCACTTT.

The rearrangement links TRBV7-7 to TRBJ1-1; D unresolved. The CDR3 sequence is 12 residues long. V was shortened by 6 bases and J by 5 bases, with 10 bases between the two germline ends. Germline lookup yields CDR1 SSHAT and CDR2 FNYEAQ (reference sequence). CDR3: CASSPAETEAFF. Written as DNA, the CDR3 is TGTGCCAGCAGTCCGGCGGAAACTGAAGCTTTCTTT.

This clone has just a few counts. The chain employs TRBV28 and TRBJ2-1, with 10 positions matching TRBD1. The CDR3 contains 15 residues. Trimming cost V 3 bases and J 5 bases; bases outside gene matches: 4. CDR1 and CDR2 (germline): MDHEN, SYDVKM. The CDR3 nucleotides are TGTGCCAGCAGTTTTGGCGGGACAGGGGACAATGAGCAGTTCTTC. It specifies CASSFGGTGDNEQFF.

The chain couples TRBV27 to TRBJ1-1, with 8 bases identical to TRBD1. V dropped 8 bases and J dropped 6; count of bases not matched to a gene: 11. The CDR3 consists of 14 residues. Germline CDR1 MNHEY, CDR2 SMNVEV (reference sequence). In DNA form, the CDR3 reads TGTGCCAGCGGCCCCCGCGAGACAGGGGCTGAAGCTTTCTTT. This sequence encodes CASGPRETGAEAFF.

This clone has only a few counts. This chain joins TRBV7-8 and TRBJ2-7, with TRBD2 identical over 9 bases. V was clipped by 5 bases and J by 2 bases; unmatched bases: 7. The length of the CDR3 is 15 residues. CDR1 is SGHVS, CDR2 FQNEAQ, per germline. The CDR3 sequence: CASSPLAGGPYEQYF. The CDR3 DNA sequence: TGTGCCAGCAGCCCCCTGGCGGGAGGGCCCTACGAGCAGTACTTC. Full variable domain (remainder filled in from reference TRBV7-8 and TRBJ2-7): GAGVSQSPRYKVAKRGQDVALRCDPISGHVSLFWYQQALGQGPEFLTYFQNEAQLDKSGLPSDRFFAERPEGSVSTLKIQRTQQEDSAVYLCASSPLAGGPYEQYFGPGTRLTVT.

The chain employs TRBV28 and TRBJ2-1, with 8 bases identical to TRBD2. V lost 3 bases to trimming and J lost 6 bases; unmatched junction nucleotides: 7. The CDR3 length is 15 residues. CDR1 is MDHEN, CDR2 SYDVKM, per germline. CDR3: CASSFTAGVFNEQFF. For the CDR3, the DNA is TGTGCCAGCAGTTTCACAGCGGGAGTTTTCAATGAGCAGTTCTTC.

The chain recombines TRBV5-1 with TRBJ2-7, with D uncertain. The CDR3 contains 13 residues. V lost 1 base, J lost 3 bases, and 8 bases lay in between. The V gene's germline CDR1 is SGHRS and CDR2 YFSETQ. The CDR3 bases are TGCGCCAGCAGCTTGAGTCAGGTCTACGAGCAGTACTTC. It is translated as CASSLSQVYEQYF.

V is TRBV7-2 and J is TRBJ1-1; D ambiguous. CDR1 and CDR2 from the germline V gene are SGHTA and FQGNSA. Trimming shortened V by 1 base and J by 3 bases, and 12 bases separated the two germline ends. The CDR3 runs to 15 residues. CDR3 in DNA: TGTGCCAGCAGCTTAGATGGCGGAGGAGACACTGAAGCTTTCTTT. Encoded protein: CASSLDGGGDTEAFF.

The V gene is TRBV5-6, the J gene TRBJ2-1; D is undetermined. The CDR3 has 12 residues. In germline, CDR1 is SGHDT, CDR2 YYEEEE. V was shortened by 5 bases and J by 5 bases, with 8 bases between the two germline ends. The CDR3 sequence is CASSFDHNEQFF. The CDR3 bases are TGTGCCAGCAGTTTCGACCACAATGAGCAGTTCTTC.

This sequence joins TRBV7-8 and TRBJ1-2; D may be TRBD1 (5 bases). Trimming stripped 1 base from V and 0 bases from J, with 12 bases between. The length of the CDR3 is 16 residues. CDR1 is SGHVS, CDR2 FQNEAQ, per germline. CDR3 region: CASSLEAGNSNYGYTF. CDR3 in DNA: TGTGCCAGCAGCTTAGAGGCAGGGAACTCTAACTATGGCTACACCTTC.

As regards this clone: The sample carries other DNA sequences with the same CDR3. The chain carries TRBV29-1 and TRBJ2-7; 7 bases agree with TRBD1. V trimming: 4 bases; J trimming: 3 bases; junction bases outside the gene matches: 9. Germline CDR1 and CDR2: SQVTM and ANQGSEA. The CDR3 runs 14 residues. The CDR3 DNA reads as TGCAGCGTTGGACTCCGCCGGGACAGCTACGAGCAGTACTTC. Encoded protein: CSVGLRRDSYEQYF.

V and J are TRBV6-1 and TRBJ2-3; the match to TRBD2 covers 10 bases. V dropped 7 bases and J dropped 5; count of bases not matched to a gene: 6. Looked up from germline, CDR1 is MNHNS and CDR2 is SASEGT. This CDR3 is 14 amino acids long. The DNA for the CDR3 is TGTGCCAGCACCGAGGGACTAGCGAAAGATACGCAGTATTTT. As protein: CASTEGLAKDTQYF.

The chain is built from TRBV7-3 and TRBJ2-1; TRBD2 aligns across 13 bases. The V segment lost 4 bases and the J segment 6 bases; nucleotides outside the gene matches: 9. This CDR3 has 17 amino acids. CDR1 SGHTA and CDR2 FQGTGA come from the germline V gene. CDR3 loop: CASSSGLAGVGSNEQFF. CDR3 nucleotides: TGTGCCAGCAGCTCAGGACTAGCGGGAGTTGGTTCCAATGAGCAGTTCTTC.

The chain couples TRBV9 to TRBJ2-7; 10 bases fit TRBD1. The CDR3 sequence is 13 residues long. Germline V CDR1 and CDR2: SGDLS, YYNGEE. V was pared by 7 bases and J by 2 bases, with 3 bases of the junction left unmatched. CDR3 nucleotides: TGTGCCAGCGGAGGACAGGGGGCCTACGAGCAGTACTTC. This translates into CASGGQGAYEQYF.